The 6 T cell receptor beta chains below all came from one sample that was sequenced in a study of T cell responses to AZD1222 COVID-19 vaccine. Data came from immunoSEQ multiplex PCR; TCRdb stores just in-frame clones and leaves some out. The sample includes 100,000 to 150,000 clones, more than 70% seen only once; the top ten take 10%. The sequenced sample was peripheral blood, obtained on day 0 of AZD1222 vaccination. These receptors came from an adult in good health.

This chain connects TRBV5-1 to TRBJ1-1; maybe TRBD1 (6 bases). The CDR3 length is 15 residues. Trimming took 0 bases from V and 0 from J, leaving 9 bases between them. The V gene's germline CDR1 is SGHRS and CDR2 YFSETQ. The CDR3 bases are TGCGCCAGCAGCTTGGCCGGGGGGCTGAACACTGAAGCTTTCTTT. The encoded protein is CASSLAGGLNTEAFF.

With regard to this clone: The DNA is omitted, as the CDR3 cannot be located on it reliably, and the CDR3 follows TCRdb's listing. Here the CDR3 reads CASSSSGHYGYTF. This rearrangement joins TRBV27 to TRBJ1-2. The CDR3 length equals 13 residues, ends included. CDR1 and CDR2 from the germline V gene are MNHEY and SMNVEV (reference sequence).

The chain couples TRBV28 to TRBJ2-1; 13 nucleotides line up with TRBD2. Germline CDR1 reads MDHEN; CDR2 reads SYDVKM. This CDR3 spans 17 amino acids. V was clipped by 6 bases and J by 8 bases; unmatched bases: 13. The CDR3 protein is CASSDTWTSGRRHEQFF. The CDR3 DNA reads TGTGCCAGCAGCGATACTTGGACTAGCGGGAGACGCCATGAGCAGTTCTTC.

V usage is TRBV30 and J usage is TRBJ2-7; unclear D gene. The germline V and J ends were trimmed by 2 bases and 3 bases, with 5 bases remaining between them. Germline assignment: CDR1 GTSNPN and CDR2 SVGIG (reference sequence). This CDR3 has 11 amino acids. CDR3 nucleotides: TGTGCCTGGAGTAACGGCTACGAGCAGTACTTC. Translating gives CAWSNGYEQYF.

The chain joins TRBV3-1 (or the pseudogene TRBV3-2) to TRBJ2-3, with D hard to call. Per the germline V gene, CDR1 is LGHDT and CDR2 is YNNKEL (reference sequence). The CDR3 sequence is 16 residues long. Trimming cost V 2 bases and J 2 bases, with 14 bases left between them. CDR3 nucleotides: TGTGCCAGCAGCCAATACAATAGCCCCGCCACAGATACGCAGTATTTT. It codes for CASSQYNSPATDTQYF.

V usage is TRBV30 and J usage is TRBJ2-7; 11 nucleotides agree with TRBD2. The CDR3 covers 13 residues. The ends lost 8 bases at V and 7 bases at J; junction bases unmatched: 10. From germline, CDR1 is GTSNPN and CDR2 SVGIG (reference sequence). CDR3: CAGSGGAPSEQYF. The CDR3 DNA reads TGTGCCGGTAGCGGGGGGGCCCCAAGTGAGCAGTACTTC.